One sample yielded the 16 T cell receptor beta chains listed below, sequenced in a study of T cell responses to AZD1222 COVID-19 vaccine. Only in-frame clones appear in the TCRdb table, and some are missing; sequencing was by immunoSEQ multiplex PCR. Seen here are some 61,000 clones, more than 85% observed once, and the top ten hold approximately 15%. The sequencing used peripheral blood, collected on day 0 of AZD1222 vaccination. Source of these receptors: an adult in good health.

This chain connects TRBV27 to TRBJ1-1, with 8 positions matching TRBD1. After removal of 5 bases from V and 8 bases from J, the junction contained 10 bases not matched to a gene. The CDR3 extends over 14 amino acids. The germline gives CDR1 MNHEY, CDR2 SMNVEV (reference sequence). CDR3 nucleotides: TGTGCCAGCAGTAAAGACGACAGGGGATTGGAAGCTTTCTTT. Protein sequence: CASSKDDRGLEAFF.

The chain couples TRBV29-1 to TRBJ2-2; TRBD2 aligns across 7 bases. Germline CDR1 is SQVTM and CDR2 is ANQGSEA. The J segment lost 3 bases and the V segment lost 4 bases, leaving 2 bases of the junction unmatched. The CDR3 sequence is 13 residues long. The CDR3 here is CSVGSGDTGELFF. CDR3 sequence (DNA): TGCAGCGTTGGGAGCGGGGACACCGGGGAGCTGTTTTTT.

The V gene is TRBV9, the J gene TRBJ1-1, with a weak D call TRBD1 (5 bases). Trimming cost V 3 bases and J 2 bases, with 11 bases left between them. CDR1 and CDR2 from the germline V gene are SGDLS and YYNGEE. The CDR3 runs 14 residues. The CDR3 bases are TGTGCCAGCAGCGAAGAGGGACCCAACACTGAAGCTTTCTTT. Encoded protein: CASSEEGPNTEAFF.

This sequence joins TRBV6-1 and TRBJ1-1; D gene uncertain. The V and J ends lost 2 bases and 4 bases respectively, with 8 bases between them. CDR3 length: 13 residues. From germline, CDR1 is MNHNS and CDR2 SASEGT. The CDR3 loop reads CASSEILFTEAFF. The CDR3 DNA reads TGTGCCAGCAGTGAAATCCTGTTCACTGAAGCTTTCTTT.

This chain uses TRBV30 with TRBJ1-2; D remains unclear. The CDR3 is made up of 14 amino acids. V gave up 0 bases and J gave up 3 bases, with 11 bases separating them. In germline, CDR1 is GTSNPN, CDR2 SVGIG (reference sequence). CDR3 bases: TGTGCCTGGAGTGTTGACGGCAGCCACTATGGCTACACCTTC. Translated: CAWSVDGSHYGYTF.

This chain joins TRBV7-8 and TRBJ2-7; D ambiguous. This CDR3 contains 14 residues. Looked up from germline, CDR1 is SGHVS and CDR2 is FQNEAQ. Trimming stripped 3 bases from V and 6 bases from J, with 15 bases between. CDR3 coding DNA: TGTGCCAGCAGCTTCGATAGTTTGCGCGGCGAGCAGTACTTC. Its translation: CASSFDSLRGEQYF.

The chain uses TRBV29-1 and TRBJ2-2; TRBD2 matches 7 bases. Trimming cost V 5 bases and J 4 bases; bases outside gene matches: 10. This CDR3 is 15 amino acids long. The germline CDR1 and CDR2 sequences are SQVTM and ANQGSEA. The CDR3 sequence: CSVQAPGGRTGELFF. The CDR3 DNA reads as TGCAGCGTTCAGGCCCCGGGGGGACGCACCGGGGAGCTGTTTTTT.

The CDR3 here is CASRPGQYSYNSPLHF. The CDR3 coding sequence is TGTGCCAGCAGGCCTGGACAGTACTCCTATAATTCACCCCTCCACTTT. The chain combines TRBV2 with TRBJ1-6, with a tentative D call TRBD1 (6 bases). V gave up 6 bases and J gave up 0 bases, with 12 bases separating them. Germline V gene data show CDR1 as SNHLY and CDR2 as FYNNEI. This CDR3 comprises 16 residues.

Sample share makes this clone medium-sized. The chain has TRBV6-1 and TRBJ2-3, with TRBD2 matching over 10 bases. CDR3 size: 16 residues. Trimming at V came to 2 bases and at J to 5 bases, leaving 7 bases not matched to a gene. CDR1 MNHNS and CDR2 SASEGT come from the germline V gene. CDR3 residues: CASSESSGGSLDTQYF. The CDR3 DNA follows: TGTGCCAGCAGTGAATCTAGCGGGGGCTCCCTAGATACGCAGTATTTT.

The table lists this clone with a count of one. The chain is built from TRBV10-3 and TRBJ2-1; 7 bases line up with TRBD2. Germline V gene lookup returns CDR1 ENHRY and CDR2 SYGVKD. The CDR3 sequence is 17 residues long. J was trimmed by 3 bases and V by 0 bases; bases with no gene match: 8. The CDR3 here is CAISESGPGRVYNEQFF. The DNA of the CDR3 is TGTGCCATCAGTGAGTCTGGGCCAGGGAGGGTCTACAATGAGCAGTTCTTC.

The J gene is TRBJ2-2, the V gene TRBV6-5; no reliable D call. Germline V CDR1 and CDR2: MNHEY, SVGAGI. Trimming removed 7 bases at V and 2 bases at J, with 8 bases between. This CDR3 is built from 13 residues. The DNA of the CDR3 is TGTGCCAGCAAAAGTCTCAACACCGGGGAGCTGTTTTTT. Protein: CASKSLNTGELFF.

As DNA, the CDR3 is TGTGCCAGCAGTTTCTGGGGAAGGGAGGATCAGCCCCAGCATTTT. This translates into CASSFWGREDQPQHF. This sequence joins TRBV28 and TRBJ1-5; D is uncertain. V was clipped by 3 bases and J by 5 bases, with 14 bases between them. Germline loops: CDR1 MDHEN, CDR2 SYDVKM. This CDR3 comprises 15 residues. Supplemented by reference TRBV28 and TRBJ1-5, the full variable domain reads DVKVTQSSRYLVKRTGEKVFLECVQDMDHENMFWYRQDPGLGLRLIYFSYDVKMKEKGDIPEGYSVSREKKERFSLILESASTNQTSMYLCASSFWGREDQPQHFGDGTRLSIL.

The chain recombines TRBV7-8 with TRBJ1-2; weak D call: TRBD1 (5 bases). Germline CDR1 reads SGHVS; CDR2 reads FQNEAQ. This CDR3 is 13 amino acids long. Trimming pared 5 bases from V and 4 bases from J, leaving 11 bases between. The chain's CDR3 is CASSRDGFYGYTF. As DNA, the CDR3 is TGTGCCAGCAGCCGGGACGGCTTCTATGGCTACACCTTC.

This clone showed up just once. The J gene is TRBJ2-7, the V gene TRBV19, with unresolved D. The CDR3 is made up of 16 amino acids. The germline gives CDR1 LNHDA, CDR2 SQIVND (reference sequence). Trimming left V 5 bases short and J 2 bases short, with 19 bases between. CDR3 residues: CASSSYVSPNAYEQYF. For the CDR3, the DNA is TGTGCCAGTAGTTCTTACGTCTCCCCCAACGCCTACGAGCAGTACTTC.

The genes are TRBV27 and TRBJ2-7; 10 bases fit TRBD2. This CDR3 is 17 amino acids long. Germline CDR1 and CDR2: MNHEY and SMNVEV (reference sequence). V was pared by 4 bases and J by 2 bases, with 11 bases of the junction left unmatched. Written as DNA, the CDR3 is TGTGCCAGCAGTTCCAGGACTAGCGGAGGATATACCTACGAGCAGTACTTC. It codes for CASSSRTSGGYTYEQYF.

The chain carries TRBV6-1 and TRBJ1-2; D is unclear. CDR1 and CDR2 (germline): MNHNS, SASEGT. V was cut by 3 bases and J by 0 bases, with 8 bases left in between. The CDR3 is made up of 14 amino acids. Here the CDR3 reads CASSDVASNYGYTF. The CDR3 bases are TGTGCCAGCAGTGATGTGGCGTCTAACTATGGCTACACCTTC.